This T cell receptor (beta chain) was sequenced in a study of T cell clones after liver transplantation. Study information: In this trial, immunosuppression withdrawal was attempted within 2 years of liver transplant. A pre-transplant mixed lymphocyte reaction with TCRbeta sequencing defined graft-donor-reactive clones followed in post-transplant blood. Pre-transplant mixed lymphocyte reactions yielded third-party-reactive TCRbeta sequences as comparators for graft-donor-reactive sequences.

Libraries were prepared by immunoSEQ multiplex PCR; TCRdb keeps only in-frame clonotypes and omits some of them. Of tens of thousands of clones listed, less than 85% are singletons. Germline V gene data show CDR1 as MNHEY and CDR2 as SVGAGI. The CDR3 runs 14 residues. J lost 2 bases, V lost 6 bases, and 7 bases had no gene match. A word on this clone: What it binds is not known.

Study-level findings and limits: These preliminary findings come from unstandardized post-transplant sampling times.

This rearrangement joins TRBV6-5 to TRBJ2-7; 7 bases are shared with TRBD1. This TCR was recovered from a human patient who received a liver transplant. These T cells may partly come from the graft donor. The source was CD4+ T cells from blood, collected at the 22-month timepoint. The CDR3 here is CASSRTGETYEQYF. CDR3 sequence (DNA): TGTGCCAGCAGCAGGACAGGAGAAACCTACGAGCAGTACTTC.